The 30 T cell receptor beta chains below all came from one sample that was sequenced in a study of T cell responses to AZD1222 COVID-19 vaccine. Profiling relied on immunoSEQ multiplex PCR, and the TCRdb table lists in-frame clones only, not all of them. The sample yields about 86,000 clones, about 91% seen once. The sequenced sample was peripheral blood, obtained on day 0 of MenACWY control vaccination. The receptors were sampled from an adult in good health.

The chain uses TRBV5-1 and TRBJ2-5; 9 bases map to TRBD1. This CDR3 spans 16 amino acids. V was pared by 0 bases and J by 1 base, with 4 bases of the junction left unmatched. Germline CDR1 is SGHRS and CDR2 is YFSETQ. Written as DNA, the CDR3 is TGCGCCAGCAGCTTGGGCCGACAGGGGGTCCAAGAGACCCAGTACTTC. The encoded protein is CASSLGRQGVQETQYF.

The V call is TRBV18, the J call TRBJ1-2; 7 nucleotides line up with TRBD1. The germline gives CDR1 KGHSH, CDR2 LQKENI. The CDR3 loop spans 14 amino acids. J lost 5 bases, V lost 1 base, and 4 bases had no gene match. This chain's CDR3 is CASSPLDREYGYTF. As DNA, the CDR3 is TGTGCCAGCTCACCACTAGACAGGGAGTATGGCTACACCTTC.

V is TRBV7-8 and J is TRBJ1-5; the D is unclear. Germline-derived CDR1 and CDR2 are SGHVS and FQNEAQ. Deletions cut 2 bases from V and 4 bases from J, with 6 bases between. The CDR3 contains 13 residues. The CDR3 sequence: CASSLRGNQPQHF. DNA for the CDR3: TGTGCCAGCAGCTTACGTGGAAATCAGCCCCAGCATTTT.

The J gene is TRBJ1-6, the V gene TRBV5-4; 10 nucleotides align to TRBD1. V gave up 2 bases and J gave up 13 bases; unmatched junction bases: 6. Germline V CDR1 and CDR2: SGHNT, YYREEE (reference sequence). The CDR3 has 14 amino acids. CDR3 sequence reads: CASSFGTGESPLHF. The CDR3, as DNA: TGTGCCAGCAGCTTTGGGACAGGGGAATCCCCCCTCCACTTT.

The table lists this clone with a count of one. The chain links TRBV5-5 to TRBJ1-2; the match to TRBD1 covers 7 bases. From germline, CDR1 is SGHKS and CDR2 YYEKEE (reference sequence). The CDR3 consists of 15 residues. The V gene end was trimmed by 4 bases and the J gene end by 0 bases; junction bases not matched to a gene: 6. CDR3 protein: CASSPGQAANYGYTF. The CDR3 DNA reads as TGTGCCAGCAGCCCCGGACAGGCAGCTAACTATGGCTACACCTTC.

V and J are TRBV18 and TRBJ1-1; no clear D gene. In germline, CDR1 is KGHSH, CDR2 LQKENI. CDR3 length: 11 amino acids. Trimming pared 5 bases from V and 5 bases from J, leaving 6 bases between. The CDR3 region has the DNA TGTGCCAGCTCAGGTGAGACTGAAGCTTTCTTT. Its protein is CASSGETEAFF.

J is TRBJ1-5 and V is TRBV6-2 or TRBV6-3; perhaps TRBD1 as D (5 bases). The CDR3 is 13 amino acids. Germline-derived CDR1 and CDR2 are MNHEY and SVGEGT. V shed 4 bases and J shed 9 bases, with 13 bases lying between them. This chain's CDR3 is CASSLDSTGPQHF. DNA for the CDR3: TGTGCCAGCAGTTTGGACTCAACAGGGCCCCAGCATTTT.

This clone was seen only a few times. The V call is TRBV7-2, the J call TRBJ1-5; 12 nucleotides match TRBD1. V shed 1 base, J shed 7 bases, and the junction held 5 bases outside the gene matches. This CDR3 comprises 16 residues. From germline, CDR1 is SGHTA and CDR2 FQGNSA. CDR3 amino acids: CASSLVAGQGAQPQHF. As DNA, the CDR3 is TGTGCCAGCAGCTTAGTAGCGGGACAGGGGGCACAGCCCCAGCATTTT.

This sequence joins TRBV15 and TRBJ1-6; possibly TRBD1 for D (5 bases). Germline V lookup: CDR1 LNHNV, CDR2 YYDKDF (reference sequence). Trimming took 3 bases from V and 5 from J, leaving 11 bases between them. This CDR3 region has 15 residues. CDR3 amino acids: CATSREQVHNSPLHF. As DNA, the CDR3 is TGTGCCACCAGCAGGGAACAGGTGCATAATTCACCCCTCCACTTT.

The V and J genes are TRBV27 and TRBJ2-3; the match to TRBD1 covers 8 bases. The J segment lost 1 base and the V segment lost 6 bases, leaving 9 bases of the junction unmatched. CDR1 and CDR2 (germline): MNHEY, SMNVEV (reference sequence). The CDR3 runs to 16 residues. CDR3 in DNA: TGTGCCAGCAGCCCTTCCACGACAGGGGGCACAGATACGCAGTATTTT. Residues: CASSPSTTGGTDTQYF.

The rearrangement uses TRBV5-6 and TRBJ1-5; no definite D call. The CDR3 has 14 residues. Looked up from germline, CDR1 is SGHDT and CDR2 is YYEEEE. Deletions cut 1 base from V and 7 bases from J, with 12 bases between. The CDR3 protein is CASSLSTAIQPQHF. As DNA, the CDR3 is TGTGCCAGCAGCTTGTCTACAGCGATCCAGCCCCAGCATTTT.

This clone is a singleton in its sample. The chain combines TRBV4-3 with TRBJ1-1, with D unresolved. Trimming took off 0 bases at V and 1 base at J, with 9 bases between the two ends. Germline V gene lookup returns CDR1 LGHNA and CDR2 YSLEER. This CDR3 has 15 amino acids. CDR3 nucleotides: TGCGCCAGCAGCCAAGATAGTACACAGAACACTGAAGCTTTCTTT. The encoded protein is CASSQDSTQNTEAFF.

This rearrangement joins TRBV3-1 (or the pseudogene TRBV3-2) to TRBJ2-1; possibly TRBD1 for D (6 bases). The CDR3 totals 16 residues. The germline gives CDR1 LGHDT, CDR2 YNNKEL (reference sequence). Trimming stripped 0 bases from V and 3 bases from J, with 12 bases between. The CDR3 DNA follows: TGTGCCAGCAGCCAAGATCAGGGGATACTCTACAATGAGCAGTTCTTC. Residues: CASSQDQGILYNEQFF.

The chain is built from TRBV18 and TRBJ1-2; D possibly corresponds to TRBD1 (6 bases). This CDR3 is 14 amino acids long. Germline lookup yields CDR1 KGHSH and CDR2 LQKENI. V gave up 6 bases and J gave up 5 bases, with 16 bases separating them. CDR3 residues: CASSLGQSKYGYTF. CDR3 DNA: TGTGCCAGCTCCCTCGGACAGAGCAAATATGGCTACACCTTC.

The V and J genes are TRBV30 and TRBJ1-2, with unresolved D. Trimming removed 3 bases at V and 4 bases at J, with 15 bases between. Germline-derived CDR1 and CDR2 are GTSNPN and SVGIG (reference sequence). This CDR3 region has 14 residues. CDR3 sequence: CAWRWVGGSYGYTF. The DNA of the CDR3 is TGTGCCTGGAGATGGGTCGGAGGTTCCTATGGCTACACCTTC. The full variable domain, with the rest looked up from reference TRBV30 and TRBJ1-2, is SQTIHQWPATLVQPVGSPLSLECTVEGTSNPNLYWYRQAAGRGLQLLFYSVGIGQISSEVPQNLSASRPQDRQFILSSKKLLLSDSGFYLCAWRWVGGSYGYTFGSGTRLTVV.

This chain joins TRBV27 and TRBJ1-1; 11 bases map to TRBD1. The CDR3 extends over 16 amino acids. The J segment lost 1 base and the V segment lost 5 bases, leaving 6 bases of the junction unmatched. Germline V gene data show CDR1 as MNHEY and CDR2 as SMNVEV (reference sequence). The CDR3 protein is CASSPGTGGRNTEAFF. CDR3 DNA: TGTGCCAGCAGTCCTGGGACAGGGGGTCGGAACACTGAAGCTTTCTTT.

V usage is TRBV6-4 and J usage is TRBJ1-6; tentatively, D is TRBD1 (6 bases). Germline loops: CDR1 MRHNA, CDR2 SNTAGT. The CDR3 totals 13 residues. Trimming shortened V by 2 bases and J by 7 bases, and 6 bases separated the two germline ends. CDR3 DNA sequence: TGTGCCAGCAGTGACGGGACAAATTCACCCCTCCACTTT. Protein sequence: CASSDGTNSPLHF.

V is TRBV19 and J is TRBJ1-5; weak D call: TRBD1 (5 bases). This CDR3 contains 17 residues. Germline values: CDR1 LNHDA, CDR2 SQIVND (reference sequence). V was pared by 8 bases and J by 0 bases, with 20 bases between. CDR3 protein: CASHDILRGYSNQPQHF. CDR3 nucleotides: TGTGCCAGTCACGACATTTTAAGGGGCTATAGCAATCAGCCCCAGCATTTT.

The rearrangement uses TRBV6-2 or TRBV6-3 and TRBJ2-2; 8 bases map to TRBD1. CDR1 MNHEY and CDR2 SVGEGT come from the germline V gene. Germline trimming cut 4 bases from V and 3 bases from J; bases unmatched to any gene: 7. The CDR3 has 16 amino acids. The CDR3 loop reads CASSWQGARDTGELFF. The CDR3 DNA sequence: TGTGCCAGCAGTTGGCAGGGGGCGCGGGACACCGGGGAGCTGTTTTTT.

The CDR3 is CASSSNFYEQYF. The CDR3 bases are TGTGCCAGCAGCTCGAATTTCTACGAGCAGTACTTC. The V and J genes are TRBV7-9 and TRBJ2-7; D is unclear. Germline-derived CDR1 and CDR2 are SEHNR and FQNEAQ (reference sequence). The CDR3 spans 12 residues. Trimming removed 4 bases from V and 3 bases from J, with 7 bases in between.

This rearrangement joins TRBV7-6 to TRBJ1-4, with TRBD1 as a possible D gene (6 bases). V was pared by 3 bases and J by 6 bases, with 14 bases between. Germline V gene lookup returns CDR1 SGHVS and CDR2 FNYEAQ. This CDR3 spans 15 amino acids. CDR3 residues: CASSFTQGKDEKLFF. Here the CDR3 DNA reads TGTGCCAGCAGCTTCACACAGGGAAAGGATGAAAAACTGTTTTTT.

This chain uses TRBV5-1 with TRBJ2-3; D is perhaps TRBD2 (5 bases). This CDR3 has 13 amino acids. CDR1 and CDR2 from the germline V gene are SGHRS and YFSETQ. V lost 0 bases, J lost 6 bases, and 8 bases lay in between. The chain's CDR3 is CASSLGGVDTQYF. As DNA, the CDR3 is TGCGCCAGCAGCTTGGGGGGAGTGGATACGCAGTATTTT. Full variable domain (remainder filled in from reference TRBV5-1 and TRBJ2-3): KAGVTQTPRYLIKTRGQQVTLSCSPISGHRSVSWYQQTPGQGLQFLFEYFSETQRNKGNFPGRFSGRQFSNSRSEMNVSTLELGDSALYLCASSLGGVDTQYFGPGTRLTVL.

The CDR3 DNA reads TGCAGCGTTGAGAGGGACAGGGGGCGCAACTATGGCTACACCTTC. Protein sequence: CSVERDRGRNYGYTF. The rearrangement links TRBV29-1 to TRBJ1-2, with 12 bases identical to TRBD1. Looked up from germline, CDR1 is SQVTM and CDR2 is ANQGSEA. The CDR3 runs 15 residues. The ends lost 3 bases at V and 2 bases at J; junction bases unmatched: 4. The complete variable domain, with remaining parts taken from reference TRBV29-1 and TRBJ1-2, reads SAVISQKPSRDICQRGTSLTIQCQVDSQVTMMFWYRQQPGQSLTLIATANQGSEATYESGFVIDKFPISRPNLTFSTLTVSNMSPEDSSIYLCSVERDRGRNYGYTFGSGTRLTVV.

This clone appeared once. V gene TRBV7-2 combines with J gene TRBJ1-2; tentative D call: TRBD1 (5 bases). The V and J ends lost 5 bases and 2 bases respectively, with 15 bases between them. CDR3 length: 15 residues. The germline V gene has CDR1 SGHTA and CDR2 FQGNSA. The CDR3 DNA follows: TGTGCCAGCAGCCGCCCGAGAGGGGAAAACTATGGCTACACCTTC. This sequence encodes CASSRPRGENYGYTF.

The chain carries TRBV30 and TRBJ1-6, with D tentatively TRBD1 (5 bases). Looked up from germline, CDR1 is GTSNPN and CDR2 is SVGIG (reference sequence). The ends were cut back, 4 bases at V and 9 bases at J, with 16 bases in the middle. CDR3 length: 14 residues. CDR3 sequence: CAWTGGGESSPLHF. The CDR3 coding sequence is TGTGCCTGGACGGGGGGAGGGGAAAGTTCACCCCTCCACTTT.

The CDR3 region has the DNA TGTGCCAGCAGTTTTGACCCCCTCGGGGGCTTTTCCTACGAGCAGTACTTC. As protein: CASSFDPLGGFSYEQYF. V gene TRBV28 combines with J gene TRBJ2-7, with D perhaps assigned TRBD1 or TRBD2 (6 bases each). CDR1 is MDHEN and CDR2 is SYDVKM in the germline V gene. The CDR3 extends over 17 amino acids. Trimming pared 3 bases from V and 1 base from J, leaving 19 bases between. Full variable domain (outside the CDR3, taken from reference TRBV28 and TRBJ2-7): DVKVTQSSRYLVKRTGEKVFLECVQDMDHENMFWYRQDPGLGLRLIYFSYDVKMKEKGDIPEGYSVSREKKERFSLILESASTNQTSMYLCASSFDPLGGFSYEQYFGPGTRLTVT.

J is TRBJ2-1 and V is TRBV20-1; the D is unclear. The germline V gene has CDR1 DFQATT and CDR2 SNEGSKA (reference sequence). The CDR3 is 11 amino acids. The ends were cut back, 4 bases at V and 6 bases at J, with 7 bases in the middle. CDR3 coding DNA: TGCAGTGCTAAGGGAAGCAATGAGCAGTTCTTC. Amino acids: CSAKGSNEQFF.

The chain uses TRBV28 and TRBJ1-2, with a possible D match to TRBD1 (5 bases). This CDR3 region has 14 residues. Germline CDR1 and CDR2: MDHEN and SYDVKM. V lost 6 bases and J 0 bases, leaving 11 bases between the germline ends. CDR3 loop: CASRETATNYGYTF. For the CDR3, the DNA is TGTGCCAGCAGGGAGACAGCTACTAACTATGGCTACACCTTC.

The chain carries TRBV3-1 (or the pseudogene TRBV3-2) and TRBJ1-1, with a possible D match to TRBD1 (5 bases). CDR3 length: 15 residues. Germline CDR1 is LGHDT and CDR2 is YNNKEL (reference sequence). V shed 2 bases and J shed 6 bases, with 16 bases lying between them. For the CDR3, the DNA is TGTGCCAGCAGCCAACCCAGCAGGGAAGGGCCTGAAGCTTTCTTT. Protein product: CASSQPSREGPEAFF.

The chain combines TRBV19 with TRBJ1-1; D gene ambiguous. The CDR3 is made up of 17 amino acids. Trimming shortened V by 2 bases and J by 2 bases, and 18 bases separated the two germline ends. Per germline, CDR1 LNHDA and CDR2 SQIVND (reference sequence). CDR3 sequence: CASSIPTSQGRNTEAFF. CDR3 DNA sequence: TGTGCCAGTAGTATACCCACATCACAAGGAAGAAACACTGAAGCTTTCTTT.